Listed below are T cell receptor beta chains from one sample, sequenced in a study of blood T cell repertoires in COVID-19. Data came from immunoSEQ multiplex PCR; TCRdb stores just in-frame clones and leaves some out. The table has 150,000 to 200,000 clones, more than 75% seen once. The sequenced sample consisted of PBMCs or T cells enriched from blood (not recorded which). These TCRs come from a woman aged 50 to 65 with acute COVID-19. CDR3s include the opening cysteine and the closing phenylalanine or tryptophan. Each record gives: V gene, clone size, CDR3 length, J gene, D gene, CDR3 DNA, CDR3 protein. D genes are given only for firm matches. Clone sizes are given selectively: once, few, many, or a class where the clone is expanded.

V: TRBV7-9
size: few
length: 18
J: TRBJ1-6
D: TRBD1
DNA: TGTGCCAGCAGCTCGGCCCCACCGCGGACAGGCCCAAATTCACCCCTCCACTTT
CDR3: CASSSAPPRTGPNSPLHF

V: TRBV5-1
size: NA
length: 17
J: TRBJ1-2
D: TRBD1
DNA: TGCGCCAGCAGCTTGGGGGGGACAGCGAACAATAACTATGGCTACACCTTC
CDR3: CASSLGGTANNNYGYTF

V: TRBV14
size: NA
length: 15
J: TRBJ2-1
D: NA
DNA: TGTGCCAGCAGCCAGTTCTTACCCCAGGGGGGTGAGCAGTTCTTC
CDR3: CASSQFLPQGGEQFF

V: TRBV6-2/TRBV6-3
size: NA
length: 14
J: TRBJ2-5
D: NA
DNA: TGTGCCAGCAGTTTTGGACTACTTAAAGAGACCCAGTACTTC
CDR3: CASSFGLLKETQYF

V: TRBV5-1
size: NA
length: 15
J: TRBJ2-5
D: TRBD1
DNA: TGCGCCAGCAGCTTGCGGACAGGGGGCCAAGAGACCCAGTACTTC
CDR3: CASSLRTGGQETQYF

V: TRBV27
size: NA
length: 15
J: TRBJ2-3
D: TRBD1
DNA: TGTGCCAGCAGTCAAGGGACAGGGTACACAGATACGCAGTATTTT
CDR3: CASSQGTGYTDTQYF

V: TRBV12-3/TRBV12-4
size: NA
length: 12
J: TRBJ1-2
D: NA
DNA: TGTGCCAGCAGCGCAGGGGATCACGGCTACACCTTC
CDR3: CASSAGDHGYTF

V: TRBV5-6
size: NA
length: 11
J: TRBJ1-1
D: NA
DNA: TGTGCCAGCAGCTTCGGTATCGAAGCTTTCTTT
CDR3: CASSFGIEAFF

V: TRBV9
size: NA
length: 17
J: TRBJ2-2
D: TRBD2
DNA: TGTGCCAGCAGCCGTTATGAGCGGGGGGCTTACACCGGGGAGCTGTTTTTT
CDR3: CASSRYERGAYTGELFF

V: TRBV10-3
size: once
length: 16
J: TRBJ1-5
D: NA
DNA: TGTGCCATCAGTGAGTCGCGGTCGGATAGCAATCAGCCCCAGCATTTT
CDR3: CAISESRSDSNQPQHF

V: TRBV9
size: few
length: 17
J: TRBJ1-6
D: NA
DNA: TGTGCCAGCAGCGTAGATCCTCGGGGGACGGATAATTCACCCCTCCACTTT
CDR3: CASSVDPRGTDNSPLHF

V: TRBV7-2
size: NA
length: 14
J: TRBJ1-4
D: NA
DNA: TGTGCCACCACTCGTGGGGGAGGAAGTGAAAAACTGTTTTTT
CDR3: CATTRGGGSEKLFF

V: TRBV18
size: NA
length: 16
J: TRBJ1-4
D: TRBD1
DNA: TGTGCCAGCTCATCGAATACCGGACAGGCCGCATCGGAACTGTTTTTT
CDR3: CASSSNTGQAASELFF

V: TRBV18
size: NA
length: 15
J: TRBJ1-6
D: TRBD1
DNA: TGTGCCAGCTCACCCCGACAGGGGGCGGGTTCACCCCTCCACTTT
CDR3: CASSPRQGAGSPLHF

V: TRBV28
size: NA
length: 15
J: TRBJ2-1
D: TRBD2
DNA: TGTGCCAGCACCCTGACTAGCGGGGGGCGTAATGAGCAGTTCTTC
CDR3: CASTLTSGGRNEQFF

V: TRBV2
size: NA
length: 16
J: TRBJ2-6
D: NA
DNA: TGTGCCAGCAGCCCGGGACAAGTCTCTGGGGCCAACGTCCTGACTTTC
CDR3: CASSPGQVSGANVLTF

V: TRBV27
size: NA
length: 15
J: TRBJ1-6
D: NA
DNA: TGTGCCAGCAGTGACACAGGGTCCTATAATTCACCCCTCCACTTT
CDR3: CASSDTGSYNSPLHF

V: TRBV4-1
size: NA
length: 17
J: TRBJ2-2
D: TRBD2
DNA: TGCGCCAGCAGCCGCATCCTAGCGGGGGGGCCCCCCGGGGAGCTGTTTTTT
CDR3: CASSRILAGGPPGELFF

V: TRBV30
size: NA
length: 19
J: TRBJ1-5
D: TRBD1
DNA: TGTGCCTGGAGGTTGTCCGGGACAGGGTCATTGTATAGCAATCAGCCCCAGCATTTT
CDR3: CAWRLSGTGSLYSNQPQHF

V: TRBV6-2/TRBV6-3
size: few
length: 12
J: TRBJ1-1
D: NA
DNA: TGTGCCAGCAGTTACTCCCGTCGTGAAGCTTTCTTT
CDR3: CASSYSRREAFF

V: TRBV5-1
size: once
length: 14
J: TRBJ1-4
D: NA
DNA: TGCGCCAGCAGCCCAGACTCAACTAATGAAAAACTGTTTTTT
CDR3: CASSPDSTNEKLFF

V: TRBV6-1
size: NA
length: 14
J: TRBJ1-2
D: NA
DNA: TGTGCCAGCAGGTACAATCAGGGGAGTTATGGCTACACCTTC
CDR3: CASRYNQGSYGYTF

V: TRBV6-6
size: NA
length: 12
J: TRBJ2-1
D: NA
DNA: TGTGCCAGCAGTTATAGGGGCAATGAGCAGTTCTTC
CDR3: CASSYRGNEQFF

V: TRBV10-2
size: NA
length: 15
J: TRBJ1-6
D: TRBD1
DNA: TGCGCCAGCAGAGGGGGCGGCTTTAATAATTCACCCCTCCACTTT
CDR3: CASRGGGFNNSPLHF

V: TRBV5-4
size: NA
length: 18
J: TRBJ2-5
D: TRBD2
DNA: TGTGCCAGCAGCCCTGAGGGTTCCTGGACTAGCGGGGAAGAGACCCAGTACTTC
CDR3: CASSPEGSWTSGEETQYF

V: TRBV7-2
size: few
length: 15
J: TRBJ1-5
D: NA
DNA: TGTGCCAGCAGCCCCGCCGGGGTCCGCAATCAGCCCCAGCATTTT
CDR3: CASSPAGVRNQPQHF

V: TRBV6-5
size: NA
length: 11
J: TRBJ2-2
D: NA
DNA: TGTGCCAGCAGTAACGGGGGGGAGCTGTTTTTT
CDR3: CASSNGGELFF

V: TRBV2
size: NA
length: 13
J: TRBJ1-5
D: TRBD1
DNA: TGTGCCAGCGGAGACAGGGGGGCACAGCCCCAGCATTTT
CDR3: CASGDRGAQPQHF

V: TRBV7-2
size: NA
length: 16
J: TRBJ1-6
D: TRBD1
DNA: TGTGCCAGCAGCTTCCTGACAGGGTATCCATTTTCACCCCTCCACTTT
CDR3: CASSFLTGYPFSPLHF

V: TRBV5-1
size: NA
length: 15
J: TRBJ1-6
D: TRBD1
DNA: TGCGCCAGCAGCCTAACGAACCCGGGACAGTCATCCCTCCACTTT
CDR3: CASSLTNPGQSSLHF

V: TRBV2
size: NA
length: 12
J: TRBJ1-2
D: NA
DNA: TGTGCCAGCACAGGGCAGGGGCTTGGCTACACCTTC
CDR3: CASTGQGLGYTF

V: TRBV11-1
size: NA
length: 13
J: TRBJ1-2
D: NA
DNA: TGTGCCAGCAGCTTAGAGTCCAGTAATGGCTACACCTTC
CDR3: CASSLESSNGYTF

V: TRBV5-1
size: NA
length: 12
J: TRBJ2-3
D: NA
DNA: TGCGCCAGCAATGGGGCCACAGATACGCAGTATTTT
CDR3: CASNGATDTQYF

V: TRBV6-6
size: NA
length: 17
J: TRBJ1-1
D: NA
DNA: TGTGCCAGCAGTCCCCGGGACTCACGTCTTATGAACACTGAAGCTTTCTTT
CDR3: CASSPRDSRLMNTEAFF

V: TRBV27
size: NA
length: 15
J: TRBJ2-2
D: TRBD2
DNA: TGTGCCAGCAGTCAGACTAGCGCGAACACCGGGGAGCTGTTTTTT
CDR3: CASSQTSANTGELFF

V: TRBV5-5
size: NA
length: 16
J: TRBJ1-5
D: NA
DNA: TGTGCCAGCAGCTTGGAGTACAGGGAAGGCAATCAGCCCCAGCATTTT
CDR3: CASSLEYREGNQPQHF

V: TRBV6-4
size: NA
length: 16
J: TRBJ2-2
D: TRBD1
DNA: TGTGCCAGCAGTCCAGGCTCAGGGGGCGCAACCGGGGAGCTGTTTTTT
CDR3: CASSPGSGGATGELFF

V: TRBV5-1
size: NA
length: 16
J: TRBJ2-5
D: TRBD1
DNA: TGCGCCAGCAGCTTGGCCCCGACAGGGCACCAAGAGACCCAGTACTTC
CDR3: CASSLAPTGHQETQYF

V: TRBV5-6
size: NA
length: 15
J: TRBJ1-1
D: NA
DNA: TGTGCCAGCAGCTTGGCCCTCGGCGGGAACACTGAAGCTTTCTTT
CDR3: CASSLALGGNTEAFF

V: TRBV19
size: NA
length: 15
J: TRBJ1-5
D: TRBD1
DNA: TGTGCCAGTAGTATTGGACAGGGGACAAATCAGCCCCAGCATTTT
CDR3: CASSIGQGTNQPQHF

V: TRBV10-1
size: NA
length: 12
J: TRBJ2-1
D: NA
DNA: TGCGCCAGCAGTACATCCCTGGATGAGCAGTTCTTC
CDR3: CASSTSLDEQFF

V: TRBV5-1
size: NA
length: 15
J: TRBJ2-3
D: NA
DNA: TGCGCCAGCAGCTTGAGTTTAGTGGGGGGAGATACGCAGTATTTT
CDR3: CASSLSLVGGDTQYF

V: TRBV5-1
size: NA
length: 13
J: TRBJ2-3
D: NA
DNA: TGCGCCAGCAGCTTGGTCGGCACAGATACGCAGTATTTT
CDR3: CASSLVGTDTQYF

V: TRBV10-3
size: NA
length: 15
J: TRBJ1-5
D: NA
DNA: TGTGCCATCAGTGATCGAGCGGGGGTAGGGCAGCCCCAGCATTTT
CDR3: CAISDRAGVGQPQHF

V: TRBV6-1
size: NA
length: 16
J: TRBJ1-5
D: TRBD1
DNA: TGTGCCAGCAGTGAAAGGGACAGGGGTGGCAATCAGCCCCAGCATTTT
CDR3: CASSERDRGGNQPQHF

V: TRBV4-1
size: NA
length: 14
J: TRBJ1-3
D: NA
DNA: TGCGCCAGCAGCCAAGATAGCTCTGGAAACACCATATATTTT
CDR3: CASSQDSSGNTIYF

V: TRBV4-1
size: NA
length: 15
J: TRBJ2-3
D: NA
DNA: TGCGCCAGCAGCCTTCAGGGAAAACCCACAGATACGCAGTATTTT
CDR3: CASSLQGKPTDTQYF

V: TRBV12-3/TRBV12-4
size: NA
length: 12
J: TRBJ2-1
D: NA
DNA: TGTGCCAGCACCGACTTCTACAATGAGCAGTTCTTC
CDR3: CASTDFYNEQFF

V: TRBV7-9
size: NA
length: 11
J: TRBJ1-1
D: NA
DNA: TGTGCCAGCAGCTTGGGCATCTCAGCTTTCTTT
CDR3: CASSLGISAFF

V: TRBV29-1
size: NA
length: 17
J: TRBJ2-5
D: TRBD2
DNA: TGCAGCGCCTCCCCCGGGACTAGCGGGGGGGCCTGGGAGACCCAGTACTTC
CDR3: CSASPGTSGGAWETQYF

V: TRBV9
size: once
length: 15
J: TRBJ1-2
D: NA
DNA: TGTGCCAGCAGCGTAGTGGCGGGGGGGCATGATGGCTACACCTTC
CDR3: CASSVVAGGHDGYTF